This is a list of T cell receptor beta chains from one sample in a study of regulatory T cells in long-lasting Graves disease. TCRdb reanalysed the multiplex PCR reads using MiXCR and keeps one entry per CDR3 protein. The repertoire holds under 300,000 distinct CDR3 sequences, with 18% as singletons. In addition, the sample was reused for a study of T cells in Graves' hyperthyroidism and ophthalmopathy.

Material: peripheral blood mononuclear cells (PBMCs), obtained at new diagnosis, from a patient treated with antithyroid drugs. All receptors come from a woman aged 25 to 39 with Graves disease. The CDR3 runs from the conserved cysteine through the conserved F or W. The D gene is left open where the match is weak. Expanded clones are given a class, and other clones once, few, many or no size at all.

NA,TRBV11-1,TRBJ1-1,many,CASSRNTGSAEAFF,TGTGCCAGCAGCAGAAACACAGGGTCGGCTGAAGCTTTCTTT
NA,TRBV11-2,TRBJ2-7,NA,CASSSFRDGAAYEQYF,TGTGCCAGCAGCTCCTTCCGGGACGGTGCCGCCTACGAGCAGTACTTC
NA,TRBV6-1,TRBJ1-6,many,CASTTVGTVNSPLHF,TGTGCCAGCACCACCGTTGGGACGGTTAATTCACCCCTCCACTTT
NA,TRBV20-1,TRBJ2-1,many,CSARDPTPGALINNEQFF,TGCAGTGCTAGAGACCCAACACCGGGGGCCCTAATCAACAATGAGCAGTTCTTC
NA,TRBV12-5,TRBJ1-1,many,CASGLVLGRPVNTEAFF,TGTGCTAGTGGTTTGGTACTCGGGAGGCCCGTAAACACTGAAGCTTTCTTT
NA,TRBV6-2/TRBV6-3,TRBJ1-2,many,CANSYSGGRGYGYTF,TGTGCCAACAGTTATTCCGGGGGGCGCGGTTATGGCTACACCTTC
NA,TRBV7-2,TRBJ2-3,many,CASSLGTKLSTDTQYF,TGTGCCAGCAGCTTAGGGACTAAATTAAGCACAGATACGCAGTATTTT
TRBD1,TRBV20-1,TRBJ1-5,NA,CSARGSIRGLRQPQHF,TGCAGTGCTCGAGGGTCGATCAGGGGGCTGCGGCAGCCCCAGCATTTT
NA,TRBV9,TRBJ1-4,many,CASSVGTTNEKLFF,TGTGCCAGCAGCGTAGGGACAACTAATGAAAAACTGTTTTTT
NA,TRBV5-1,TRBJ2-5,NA,CASSLFSQGQETQYF,TGCGCCAGCAGCTTGTTTTCACAGGGTCAAGAGACCCAGTACTTC
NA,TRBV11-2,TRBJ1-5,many,CASSTTYNQPQHF,TGTGCCAGCTCGACGACTTACAATCAGCCCCAGCATTTT
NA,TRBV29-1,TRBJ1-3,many,CSVELGVEQASGNTIYF,TGCAGCGTTGAGTTGGGAGTCGAACAGGCCTCTGGAAACACCATATATTTT
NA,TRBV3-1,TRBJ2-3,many,CASSQDRVAGPGDTQYF,TGTGCCAGCAGCCAAGATCGGGTTGCGGGGCCGGGAGATACGCAGTATTTT
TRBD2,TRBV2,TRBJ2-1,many,CASSPAGGRGNEQFF,TGTGCCAGCAGCCCGGCGGGGGGCCGGGGTAATGAGCAGTTCTTC
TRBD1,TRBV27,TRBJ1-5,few,CASTPGTGIQPQHF,TGTGCCAGCACCCCCGGGACAGGGATTCAGCCCCAGCATTTT
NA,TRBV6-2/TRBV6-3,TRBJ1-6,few,CASSYEGKHSPLHF,TGTGCCAGCAGTTACGAGGGGAAGCATTCACCCCTCCACTTT
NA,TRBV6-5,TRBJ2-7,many,CASSSTGDTRQYF,TGTGCCAGCAGTTCTACGGGTGATACGAGGCAGTACTTC
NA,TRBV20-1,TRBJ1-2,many,CSASSEDGYGYTF,TGCAGTGCTAGTTCCGAAGATGGCTATGGCTACACCTTC
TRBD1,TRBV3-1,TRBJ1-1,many,CASSQAGQINTEAFF,TGTGCCAGCAGCCAAGCGGGACAGATTAACACTGAAGCTTTCTTT
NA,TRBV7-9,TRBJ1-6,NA,CASSGTPRIVSYNSPLHF,TGTGCCAGCAGCGGAACACCCAGAATTGTCTCCTATAATTCACCCCTCCACTTT
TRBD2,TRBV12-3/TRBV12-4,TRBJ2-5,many,CASSTPTSGGAYQETQYF,TGTGCCAGCAGTACGCCGACTAGCGGGGGAGCGTACCAAGAGACCCAGTACTTC
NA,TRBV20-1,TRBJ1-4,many,CSASGHASGEKLFF,TGCAGTGCTAGCGGACACGCCTCCGGGGAAAAACTGTTTTTT
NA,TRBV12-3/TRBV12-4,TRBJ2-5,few,CASRERAGETQYF,TGTGCCAGCAGGGAACGGGCGGGGGAGACCCAGTACTTC
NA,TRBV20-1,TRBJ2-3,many,CSASRLRVTDTQYF,TGCAGTGCTAGTAGACTCAGGGTAACAGATACGCAGTATTTT
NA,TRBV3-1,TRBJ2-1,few,CASSQVRVRDSGKQFF,TGTGCCAGCAGCCAAGTCAGGGTACGGGACTCGGGAAAGCAGTTCTTC
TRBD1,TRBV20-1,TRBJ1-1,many,CSARQTGGGTEAFF,TGCAGTGCTCGACAAACAGGGGGCGGCACTGAAGCTTTCTTT
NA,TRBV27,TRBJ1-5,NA,CASGLPNQPQHF,TGTGCCAGCGGCTTACCGAATCAGCCCCAGCATTTT
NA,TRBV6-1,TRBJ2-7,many,CASSVTGPYEQYF,TGTGCCAGCAGTGTGACAGGACCCTACGAGCAGTACTTC
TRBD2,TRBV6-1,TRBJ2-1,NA,CASIVGRSSYNEQFF,TGTGCCAGCATTGTCGGGAGGAGTTCCTACAATGAGCAGTTCTTC
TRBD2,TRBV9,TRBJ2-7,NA,CASSVGGTSVYEQYF,TGTGCCAGCAGCGTAGGGGGGACTAGTGTCTACGAGCAGTACTTC
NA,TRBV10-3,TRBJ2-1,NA,CAISEGFSYNEQFF,TGTGCCATCAGTGAAGGCTTCTCCTACAATGAGCAGTTCTTC
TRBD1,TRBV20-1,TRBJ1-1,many,CSASRAGGNTEAFF,TGCAGTGCTAGTCGGGCAGGGGGGAACACTGAAGCTTTCTTT
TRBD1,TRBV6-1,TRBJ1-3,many,CASKGQGVGGNTIYF,TGTGCCAGCAAAGGACAGGGAGTAGGAGGAAACACCATATATTTT
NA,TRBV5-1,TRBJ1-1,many,CASSKGSSNTEAFF,TGCGCCAGCAGCAAGGGATCGTCGAACACTGAAGCTTTCTTT
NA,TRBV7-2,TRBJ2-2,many,CASSLAWGSTGELFF,TGTGCCAGCAGCTTAGCGTGGGGCTCCACCGGGGAGCTGTTTTTT
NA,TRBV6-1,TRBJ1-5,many,CASSEVGPSQPQHF,TGTGCCAGCAGCGAAGTCGGTCCGAGTCAGCCCCAGCATTTT
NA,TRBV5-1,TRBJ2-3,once,CASSLAGGSTDMQYF,TGCGCCAGCAGCTTGGCCGGGGGAAGCACAGATATGCAGTATTTT
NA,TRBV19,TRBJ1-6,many,CASRQIQNSPLHF,TGTGCCAGTAGACAGATCCAAAATTCACCCCTCCACTTT
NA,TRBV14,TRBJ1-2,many,CASSQDRGLGGYTF,TGTGCCAGCAGCCAAGATCGGGGATTGGGAGGCTACACCTTC
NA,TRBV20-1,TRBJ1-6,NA,CSARDLMRERSPLHF,TGCAGTGCTAGAGATCTGATGAGGGAGAGGTCACCCCTCCACTTT
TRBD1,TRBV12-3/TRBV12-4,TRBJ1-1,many,CASSPGQGWDTEAFF,TGTGCCAGCAGCCCAGGACAGGGATGGGACACTGAAGCTTTCTTT
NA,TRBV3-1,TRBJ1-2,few,CASRGGDGYTF,TGTGCCAGCAGAGGAGGGGATGGCTACACCTTC
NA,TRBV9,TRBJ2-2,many,CASSVASGELFF,TGTGCCAGCAGCGTAGCTTCCGGGGAGCTGTTTTTT
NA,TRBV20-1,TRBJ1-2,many,CSASFGYGYTF,TGCAGTGCTAGTTTTGGCTATGGCTACACCTTC
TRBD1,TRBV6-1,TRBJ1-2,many,CASSARDRINYGYTF,TGTGCCAGCAGCGCCCGGGACAGAATTAACTATGGCTACACCTTC